One and the same sample provided the 8 T cell receptor beta chains below, sequenced in a study of beta chain features in type 1 diabetes. Notes on the study in general: For Type 1 diabetes patients, all four CD4+ subsets carried TCRB CDR3s that were moderately but significantly shorter.

No antigen has been identified for these receptors. The whole isolated RNA underwent reverse transcription, so sequencing captured expressed TCRB transcripts. Produced via immunoSEQ multiplex PCR; TCRdb's table is partial and in-frame only. The data show 500,000 to 850,000 clones, around an eighth seen once. Sequences were obtained from naive CD4+ T cells from blood. Every receptor here comes from a man in his late teens or twenties with type 1 diabetes.

This chain links TRBV7-9 with TRBJ2-7; tentative D call: TRBD2 (5 bases). The length of the CDR3 is 15 residues. The V end was cut by 2 bases, the J end by 5 bases, with 16 bases between. The germline V gene encodes CDR1 SEHNR and CDR2 FQNEAQ (reference sequence). CDR3 sequence: CASSLYSRESDEQYF. The DNA of the CDR3 is TGTGCCAGCAGCTTATACTCTAGGGAGAGCGACGAGCAGTACTTC. The entire variable domain, with the rest obtained from reference TRBV7-9 and TRBJ2-7, is as follows: DTGVSQNPRHKITKRGQNVTFRCDPISEHNRLYWYRQTLGQGPEFLTYFQNEAQLEKSRLLSDRFSAERPKGSFSTLEIQRTEQGDSAMYLCASSLYSRESDEQYFGPGTRLTVT.

This clone was counted only a few times. The V gene is TRBV9, the J gene TRBJ2-5, with D maybe TRBD1 (5 bases). V lost 0 bases and J 6 bases, leaving 9 bases between the germline ends. CDR3 length equals 13 residues. Germline V gene lookup returns CDR1 SGDLS and CDR2 YYNGEE. The CDR3 sequence is CASSVGDSQTQYF. The DNA for the CDR3 is TGTGCCAGCAGCGTAGGTGACAGCCAGACCCAGTACTTC.

The V gene is TRBV27, the J gene TRBJ1-2; the match to TRBD1 covers 11 bases. Germline V lookup: CDR1 MNHEY, CDR2 SMNVEV (reference sequence). CDR3 length: 14 residues. V was pared by 6 bases and J by 4 bases, with 4 bases of the junction left unmatched. CDR3 in amino acids: CASRGQGVGYGYTF. In DNA form, the CDR3 reads TGTGCCAGCAGGGGACAGGGGGTAGGCTATGGCTACACCTTC.

This clone was seen a handful of times. The genes are TRBV2 and TRBJ2-6; D not resolved. This CDR3 region has 15 residues. The V gene's germline CDR1 is SNHLY and CDR2 FYNNEI. The germline V and J ends were trimmed by 6 bases and 0 bases, with 9 bases remaining between them. CDR3 in amino acids: CASSPRGSGANVLTF. In DNA form, the CDR3 reads TGTGCCAGCAGCCCGCGTGGCTCTGGGGCCAACGTCCTGACTTTC.

The CDR3 region is CASSAGTSGGFREQFF. CDR3 nucleotide sequence: TGTGCCAGCAGCGCAGGGACTAGCGGGGGGTTCAGGGAGCAGTTCTTC. The J gene is TRBJ2-1, the V gene TRBV9, with TRBD2 matching 15 bases. The V and J ends lost 3 bases and 10 bases, in that order; junction bases with no gene match: 8. CDR1 and CDR2 (germline): SGDLS, YYNGEE. The CDR3 has 16 residues.

This clone has more than one count but fewer than ten. This chain links TRBV28 with TRBJ1-1; no firm D call. CDR1 is MDHEN, CDR2 SYDVKM, per germline. V dropped 1 base and J dropped 1 base, with 7 bases sitting between them. The CDR3 runs 14 residues. The CDR3 sequence: CASSLLGKNTEAFF. The CDR3 bases are TGTGCCAGCAGTTTATTGGGGAAGAACACTGAAGCTTTCTTT.

This sequence joins TRBV30 and TRBJ1-5, with a possible D match to TRBD1 (6 bases). V lost 0 bases and J 7 bases, leaving 13 bases between the germline ends. The germline V gene has CDR1 GTSNPN and CDR2 SVGIG (reference sequence). This CDR3 region has 14 residues. CDR3 amino acids: CAWSVSGVGQPQHF. The CDR3 DNA reads TGTGCCTGGAGTGTATCAGGGGTCGGACAGCCCCAGCATTTT.

This clone has a handful of counts. The chain carries TRBV4-1 and TRBJ1-1; 7 bases align to TRBD1. With 1 base clipped from V and 1 base from J, the junction kept 12 bases outside the gene matches. The CDR3 spans 18 residues. Per germline, CDR1 MGHRA and CDR2 YSYEKL. The CDR3 loop reads CASSQARFVTGENTEAFF. CDR3 in DNA: TGCGCCAGCAGCCAAGCGAGGTTTGTAACAGGGGAGAACACTGAAGCTTTCTTT.